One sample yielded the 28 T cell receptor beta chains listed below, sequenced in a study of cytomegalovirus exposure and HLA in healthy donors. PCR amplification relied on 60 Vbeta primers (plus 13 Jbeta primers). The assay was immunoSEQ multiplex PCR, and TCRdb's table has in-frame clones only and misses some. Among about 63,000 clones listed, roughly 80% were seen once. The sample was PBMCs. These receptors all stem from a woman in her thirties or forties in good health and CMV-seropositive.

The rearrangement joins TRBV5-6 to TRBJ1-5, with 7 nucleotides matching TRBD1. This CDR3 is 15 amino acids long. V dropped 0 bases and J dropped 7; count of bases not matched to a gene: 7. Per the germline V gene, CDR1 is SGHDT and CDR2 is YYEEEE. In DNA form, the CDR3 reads TGTGCCAGCAGCTTGGGAGGGGGCGGAATCCAGCCCCAGCATTTT. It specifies CASSLGGGGIQPQHF.

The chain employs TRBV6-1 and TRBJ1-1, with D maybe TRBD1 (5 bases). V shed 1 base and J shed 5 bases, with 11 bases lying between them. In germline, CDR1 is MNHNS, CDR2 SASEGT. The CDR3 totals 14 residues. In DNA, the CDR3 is TGTGCCAGCAGTGAAGAGGGGTGGATGACTGAAGCTTTCTTT. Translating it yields CASSEEGWMTEAFF.

The CDR3 DNA reads TGCGCCAGCAGCTTGGAAACAGGGGTCACCGGGGAGCTGTTTTTT. Amino acid sequence: CASSLETGVTGELFF. The rearrangement uses TRBV5-1 and TRBJ2-2, with TRBD1 identical over 7 bases. Germline CDR1 and CDR2: SGHRS and YFSETQ. CDR3 length equals 15 residues. Trimming cost V 0 bases and J 4 bases; bases outside gene matches: 3. Filled out from reference TRBV5-1 and TRBJ2-2, the complete variable domain reads KAGVTQTPRYLIKTRGQQVTLSCSPISGHRSVSWYQQTPGQGLQFLFEYFSETQRNKGNFPGRFSGRQFSNSRSEMNVSTLELGDSALYLCASSLETGVTGELFFGEGSRLTVL.

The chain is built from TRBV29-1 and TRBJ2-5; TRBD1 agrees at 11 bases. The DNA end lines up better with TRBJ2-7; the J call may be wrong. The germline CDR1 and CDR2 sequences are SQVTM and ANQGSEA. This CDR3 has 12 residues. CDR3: CSAGQGAYEQYF. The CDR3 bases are TGCAGCGCTGGACAGGGGGCGTACGAGCAGTACTTC.

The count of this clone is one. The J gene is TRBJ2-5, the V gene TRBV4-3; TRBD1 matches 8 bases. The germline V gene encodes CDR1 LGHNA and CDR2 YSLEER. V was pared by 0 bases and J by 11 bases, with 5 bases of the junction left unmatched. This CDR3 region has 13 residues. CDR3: CASSQDRGQEQYF. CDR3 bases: TGCGCCAGCAGCCAAGATCGGGGACAGGAGCAGTACTTC.

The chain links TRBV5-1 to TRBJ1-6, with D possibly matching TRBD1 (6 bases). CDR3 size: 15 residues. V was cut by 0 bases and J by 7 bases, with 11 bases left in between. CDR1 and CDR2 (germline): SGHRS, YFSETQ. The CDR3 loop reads CASSLAPGQNSPLHF. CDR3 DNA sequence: TGCGCCAGCAGCTTGGCCCCAGGACAGAATTCACCCCTCCACTTT.

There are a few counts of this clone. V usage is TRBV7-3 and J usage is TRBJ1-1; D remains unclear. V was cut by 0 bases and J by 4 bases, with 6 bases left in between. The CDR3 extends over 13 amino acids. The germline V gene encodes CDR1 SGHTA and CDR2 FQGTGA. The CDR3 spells CASSLTIFTEAFF. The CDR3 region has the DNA TGTGCCAGCAGCTTAACTATATTCACTGAAGCTTTCTTT.

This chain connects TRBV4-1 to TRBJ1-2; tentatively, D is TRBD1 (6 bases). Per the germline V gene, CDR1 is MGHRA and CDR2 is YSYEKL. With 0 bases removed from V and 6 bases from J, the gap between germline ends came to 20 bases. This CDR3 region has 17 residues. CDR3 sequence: CASSQDGAGDAWDGYTF. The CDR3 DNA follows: TGCGCCAGCAGCCAAGATGGCGCAGGGGACGCCTGGGATGGCTACACCTTC.

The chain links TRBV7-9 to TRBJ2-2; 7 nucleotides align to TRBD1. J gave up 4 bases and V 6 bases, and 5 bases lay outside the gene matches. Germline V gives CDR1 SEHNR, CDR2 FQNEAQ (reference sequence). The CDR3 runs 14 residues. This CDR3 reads CASRGTVSTGELFF. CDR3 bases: TGTGCCAGCAGGGGGACAGTTTCCACCGGGGAGCTGTTTTTT.

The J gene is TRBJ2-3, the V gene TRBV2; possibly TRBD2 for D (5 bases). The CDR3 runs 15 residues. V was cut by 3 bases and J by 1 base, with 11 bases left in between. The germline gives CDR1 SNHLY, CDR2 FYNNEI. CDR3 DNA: TGTGCCAGCAGTGATCGGAGGCAGGGCACAGATACGCAGTATTTT. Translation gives CASSDRRQGTDTQYF. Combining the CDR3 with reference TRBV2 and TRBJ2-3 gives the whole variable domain EPEVTQTPSHQVTQMGQEVILRCVPISNHLYFYWYRQILGQKVEFLVSFYNNEISEKSEIFDDQFSVERPDGSNFTLKIRSTKLEDSAMYFCASSDRRQGTDTQYFGPGTRLTVL.

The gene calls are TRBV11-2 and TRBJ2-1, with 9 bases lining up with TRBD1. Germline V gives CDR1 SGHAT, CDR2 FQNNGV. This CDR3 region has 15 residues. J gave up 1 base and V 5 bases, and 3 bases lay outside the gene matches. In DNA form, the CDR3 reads TGTGCCAGCAGCCAGGACAGGGGATCCTACAATGAGCAGTTCTTC. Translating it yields CASSQDRGSYNEQFF.

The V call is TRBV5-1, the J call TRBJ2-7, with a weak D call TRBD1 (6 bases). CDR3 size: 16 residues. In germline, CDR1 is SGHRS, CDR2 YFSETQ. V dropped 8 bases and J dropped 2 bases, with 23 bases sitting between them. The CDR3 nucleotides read TGCGCCAGTAATCCGGGGCTGAAGACAGGCACCTACGAGCAGTACTTC. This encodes CASNPGLKTGTYEQYF.

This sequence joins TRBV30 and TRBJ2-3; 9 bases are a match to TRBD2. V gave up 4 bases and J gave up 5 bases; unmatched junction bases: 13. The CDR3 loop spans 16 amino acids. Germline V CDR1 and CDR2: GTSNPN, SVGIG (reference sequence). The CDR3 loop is CAWTLRVLAGQDTQYF. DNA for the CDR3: TGTGCCTGGACCCTAAGGGTCCTAGCGGGGCAAGATACGCAGTATTTT.

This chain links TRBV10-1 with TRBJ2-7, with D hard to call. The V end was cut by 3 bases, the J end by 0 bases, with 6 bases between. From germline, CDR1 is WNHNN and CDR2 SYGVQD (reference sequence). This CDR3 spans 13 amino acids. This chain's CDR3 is CASSEGGSYEQYF. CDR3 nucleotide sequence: TGCGCCAGCAGTGAAGGCGGCTCCTACGAGCAGTACTTC.

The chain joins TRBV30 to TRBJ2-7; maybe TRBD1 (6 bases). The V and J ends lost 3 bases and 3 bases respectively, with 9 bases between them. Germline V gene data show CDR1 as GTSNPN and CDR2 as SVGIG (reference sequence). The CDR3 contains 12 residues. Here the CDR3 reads CAWSIQGYEQYF. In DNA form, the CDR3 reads TGTGCCTGGAGCATACAGGGCTACGAGCAGTACTTC.

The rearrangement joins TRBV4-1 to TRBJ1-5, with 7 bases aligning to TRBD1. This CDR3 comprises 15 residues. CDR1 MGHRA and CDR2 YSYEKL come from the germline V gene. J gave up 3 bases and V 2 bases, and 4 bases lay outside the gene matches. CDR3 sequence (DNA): TGCGCCAGCAGCCAACTGACAGGGAACAATCAGCCCCAGCATTTT. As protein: CASSQLTGNNQPQHF.

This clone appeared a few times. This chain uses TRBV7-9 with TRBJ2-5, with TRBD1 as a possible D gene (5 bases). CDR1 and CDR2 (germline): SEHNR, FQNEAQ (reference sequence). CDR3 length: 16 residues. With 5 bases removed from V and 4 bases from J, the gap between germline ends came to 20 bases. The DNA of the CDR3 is TGTGCCAGCAGCCCCCCCAAGGGGCTAAGGGTAGAGACCCAGTACTTC. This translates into CASSPPKGLRVETQYF.

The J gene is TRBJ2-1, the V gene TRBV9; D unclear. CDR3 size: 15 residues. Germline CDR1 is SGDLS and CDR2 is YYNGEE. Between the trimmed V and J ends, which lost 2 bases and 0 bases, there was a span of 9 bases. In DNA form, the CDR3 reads TGTGCCAGCAGCGTGACACAGAGCTCCTACAATGAGCAGTTCTTC. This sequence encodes CASSVTQSSYNEQFF.

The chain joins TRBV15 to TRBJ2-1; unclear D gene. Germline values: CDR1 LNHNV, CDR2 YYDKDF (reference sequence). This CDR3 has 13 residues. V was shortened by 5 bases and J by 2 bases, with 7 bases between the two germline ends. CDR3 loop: CATSLSTYNEQFF. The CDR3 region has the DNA TGTGCCACCAGCCTTAGCACCTACAATGAGCAGTTCTTC.

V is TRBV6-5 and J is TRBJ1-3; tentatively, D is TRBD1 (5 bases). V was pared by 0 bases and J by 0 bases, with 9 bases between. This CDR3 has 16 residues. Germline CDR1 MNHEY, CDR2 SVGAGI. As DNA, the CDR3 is TGTGCCAGCAGTTACTCGTGGGGGGACTCTGGAAACACCATATATTTT. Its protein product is CASSYSWGDSGNTIYF.

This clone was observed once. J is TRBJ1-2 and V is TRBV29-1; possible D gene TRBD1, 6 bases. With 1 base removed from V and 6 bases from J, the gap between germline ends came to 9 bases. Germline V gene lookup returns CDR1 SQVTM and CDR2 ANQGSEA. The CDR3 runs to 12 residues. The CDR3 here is CSVEANRDGYTF. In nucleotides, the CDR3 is TGCAGCGTTGAAGCAAACAGGGATGGCTACACCTTC.

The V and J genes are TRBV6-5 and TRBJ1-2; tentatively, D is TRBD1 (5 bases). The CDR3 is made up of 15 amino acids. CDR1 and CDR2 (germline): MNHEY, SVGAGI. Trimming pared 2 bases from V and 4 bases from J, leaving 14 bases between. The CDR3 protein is CASSYRGSFFYGYTF. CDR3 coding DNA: TGTGCCAGCAGTTACAGGGGCAGCTTTTTCTATGGCTACACCTTC.

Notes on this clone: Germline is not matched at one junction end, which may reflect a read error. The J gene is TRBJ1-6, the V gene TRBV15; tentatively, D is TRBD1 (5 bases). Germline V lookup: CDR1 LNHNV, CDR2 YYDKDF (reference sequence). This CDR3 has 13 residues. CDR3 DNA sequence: TGTGCCACCAGCAGAGATAGGGCGGGGCCTCGGAACTTT. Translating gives CATSRDRAGPRNF.

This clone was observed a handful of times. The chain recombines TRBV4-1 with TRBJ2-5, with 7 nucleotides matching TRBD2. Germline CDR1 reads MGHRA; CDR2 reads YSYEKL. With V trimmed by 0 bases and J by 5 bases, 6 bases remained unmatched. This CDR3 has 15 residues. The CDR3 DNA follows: TGCGCCAGCAGCCAAGATCCGGGGGGAGGTGAGACCCAGTACTTC. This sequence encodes CASSQDPGGGETQYF.

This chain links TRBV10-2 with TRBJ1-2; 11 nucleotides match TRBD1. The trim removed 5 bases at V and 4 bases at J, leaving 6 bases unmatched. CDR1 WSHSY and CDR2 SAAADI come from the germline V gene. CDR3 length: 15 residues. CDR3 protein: CASSMGQGGFYGYTF. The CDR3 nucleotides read TGCGCCAGCAGTATGGGACAGGGGGGATTCTATGGCTACACCTTC.

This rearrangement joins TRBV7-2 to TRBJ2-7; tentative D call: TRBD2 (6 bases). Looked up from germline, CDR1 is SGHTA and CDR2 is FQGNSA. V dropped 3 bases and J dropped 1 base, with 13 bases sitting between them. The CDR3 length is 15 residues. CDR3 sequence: CASSFGGFGSYEQYF. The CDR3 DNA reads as TGTGCCAGCAGCTTCGGGGGTTTTGGGTCCTACGAGCAGTACTTC. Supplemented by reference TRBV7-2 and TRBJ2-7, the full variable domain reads GAGVSQSPSNKVTEKGKDVELRCDPISGHTALYWYRQSLGQGLEFLIYFQGNSAPDKSGLPSDRFSAERTGGSVSTLTIQRTQQEDSAVYLCASSFGGFGSYEQYFGPGTRLTVT.

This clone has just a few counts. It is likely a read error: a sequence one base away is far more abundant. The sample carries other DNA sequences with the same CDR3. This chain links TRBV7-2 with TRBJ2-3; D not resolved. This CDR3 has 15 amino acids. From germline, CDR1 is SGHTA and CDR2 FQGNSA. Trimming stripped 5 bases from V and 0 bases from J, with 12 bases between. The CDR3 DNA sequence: TGTGCCAGCAGCCAACTCTTCTCTAGCACAGATACGCAGTATTTT. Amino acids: CASSQLFSSTDTQYF.

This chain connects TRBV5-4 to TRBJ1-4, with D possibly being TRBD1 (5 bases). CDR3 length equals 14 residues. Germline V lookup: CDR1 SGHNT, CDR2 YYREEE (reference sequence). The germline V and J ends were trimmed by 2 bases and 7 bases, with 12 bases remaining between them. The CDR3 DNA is TGTGCCAGCAGCTTCATGGGGGAGGGTGAAAAACTGTTTTTT. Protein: CASSFMGEGEKLFF.